The 2 T cell receptor beta chains below come from one sample, sequenced in a study of memory CD4+ T cells and cytomegalovirus serostatus. The data were produced by immunoSEQ multiplex PCR, yet TCRdb's version contains in-frame clones alone and is incomplete. The profile shows approximately 44,000 clones, 76% of them singletons. Single viable CD3+CD4+CD8-CD45RO+ cells were sorted as the memory CD4+ T cells. The sequenced sample was memory CD4+ T cells from blood. Receptors originate from an adult in good health and CMV-seronegative.

The rearrangement links TRBV25-1 to TRBJ1-2; 7 bases fit TRBD1. Per the germline V gene, CDR1 is MGHDK and CDR2 is SYGVNS. The V and J ends lost 4 bases and 4 bases, in that order; junction bases with no gene match: 6. The CDR3 is 14 amino acids. This CDR3 is CASSGQDRAYGYTF. CDR3 DNA: TGTGCCAGCAGTGGTCAAGACAGGGCCTATGGCTACACCTTC.

The V and J genes are TRBV18 and TRBJ2-5; the D gene could be TRBD1 or TRBD2 (5 bases each). The germline V gene has CDR1 KGHSH and CDR2 LQKENI. V was pared by 2 bases and J by 3 bases, with 13 bases between. This CDR3 is 15 amino acids long. The CDR3 is CASSPGVRGEETQYF. The CDR3 DNA reads TGTGCCAGCTCACCAGGGGTTAGAGGGGAAGAGACCCAGTACTTC.